This entry lists 24 T cell receptor beta chains sequenced from one sample in a study of cytomegalovirus exposure and HLA in healthy donors. PCR was performed using 60 Vbeta and 13 Jbeta primers. This table comes from immunoSEQ multiplex PCR, and its TCRdb copy is limited to in-frame clones, with some not included. The profile covers 200,000 to 250,000 clones, with 70% to 85% appearing a single time and 2.5% to 3% taken by the ten largest. The sequenced material came from PBMCs. Source of these receptors: a woman between 55 and 75 years old in good health and CMV-seropositive.

A few counts support this clone. The V gene is TRBV5-1, the J gene TRBJ1-6; 7 positions match TRBD1. Germline loops: CDR1 SGHRS, CDR2 YFSETQ. With V trimmed by 2 bases and J by 5 bases, 1 base remained unmatched. The CDR3 runs 14 residues. The chain's CDR3 is CASSFQGDNSPLHF. The CDR3 region has the DNA TGCGCCAGCAGCTTTCAGGGGGATAATTCACCCCTCCACTTT.

This clone turned up a few times. The chain links TRBV6-5 to TRBJ1-2; TRBD1 aligns across 8 bases. The CDR3 length is 16 residues. From germline, CDR1 is MNHEY and CDR2 SVGAGI. V dropped 4 bases and J dropped 5; count of bases not matched to a gene: 12. CDR3 nucleotides: TGTGCCAGCAGTTCACCCCAGGGGGCCGGGGGTTATGGCTACACCTTC. Translation gives CASSSPQGAGGYGYTF.

About this clone itself: At one boundary the junction diverges from the germline segment, which might be a read error. Here the CDR3 DNA reads TGCGCCAGCAGCCATCCGGTTTTGAGGACAGCAATCTATGGCCACACCTTC. Protein product: CASSHPVLRTAIYGHTF. The chain carries TRBV4-1 and TRBJ1-2; maybe TRBD1 (6 bases). CDR1 MGHRA and CDR2 YSYEKL come from the germline V gene. The CDR3 has 17 amino acids.

V is TRBV30 and J is TRBJ1-2; 7 bases line up with TRBD1. The germline V gene has CDR1 GTSNPN and CDR2 SVGIG (reference sequence). This CDR3 has 13 residues. The V and J ends lost 3 bases and 7 bases, in that order; junction bases with no gene match: 8. This CDR3 reads CAWRQTGVGGYTF. CDR3 nucleotides: TGTGCCTGGAGACAAACAGGGGTGGGTGGCTACACCTTC.

The rearrangement links TRBV4-3 to TRBJ1-3; D not resolved. The V gene's germline CDR1 is LGHNA and CDR2 YSLEER. Trimming took 2 bases from V and 2 from J, leaving 7 bases between them. This CDR3 has 14 residues. CDR3 sequence: CASSQREAGNTIYF. Here the CDR3 DNA reads TGCGCCAGCAGCCAACGAGAAGCTGGAAACACCATATATTTT.

The chain employs TRBV6-5 and TRBJ1-5, with D maybe TRBD1 (5 bases). V shed 4 bases and J shed 8 bases, with 18 bases lying between them. Germline CDR1 reads MNHEY; CDR2 reads SVGAGI. The CDR3 sequence is 15 residues long. The CDR3 reads CASSSEKGPREPQHF. The DNA for the CDR3 is TGTGCCAGCAGTTCCGAGAAGGGGCCCAGGGAGCCCCAGCATTTT.

The chain uses TRBV5-4 and TRBJ2-3, with a possible D match to TRBD2 (5 bases). The ends were cut back, 2 bases at V and 3 bases at J, with 7 bases in the middle. The CDR3 spans 13 residues. The germline gives CDR1 SGHNT, CDR2 YYREEE (reference sequence). The CDR3 DNA reads as TGTGCCAGCAGCTTTCGGGAAACAGATACGCAGTATTTT. Protein sequence: CASSFRETDTQYF.

This clone was recorded a few times. The chain links TRBV5-1 to TRBJ2-3, with 10 bases fitting TRBD2. This CDR3 is built from 16 residues. The J segment lost 1 base and the V segment lost 3 bases, leaving 5 bases of the junction unmatched. The germline V gene encodes CDR1 SGHRS and CDR2 YFSETQ. CDR3 coding DNA: TGCGCCAGCAGCTCCCCCGGGACTAGCGGCACAGATACGCAGTATTTT. Protein sequence: CASSSPGTSGTDTQYF. The variable domain in full, with the rest retrieved from reference TRBV5-1 and TRBJ2-3, is KAGVTQTPRYLIKTRGQQVTLSCSPISGHRSVSWYQQTPGQGLQFLFEYFSETQRNKGNFPGRFSGRQFSNSRSEMNVSTLELGDSALYLCASSSPGTSGTDTQYFGPGTRLTVL.

The chain recombines TRBV6-5 with TRBJ2-1; 14 bases agree with TRBD2. This CDR3 is 15 amino acids long. Trimming took 4 bases from V and 6 from J; bases not matched to a gene: 2. Germline V gives CDR1 MNHEY, CDR2 SVGAGI. The CDR3 region is CASSFGLAGGNEQFF. Written as DNA, the CDR3 is TGTGCCAGCAGTTTCGGACTAGCGGGAGGCAATGAGCAGTTCTTC.

The chain has TRBV18 and TRBJ1-1, with D unclear. Germline V gene sequence: CDR1 KGHSH, CDR2 LQKENI. The CDR3 is made up of 13 amino acids. V dropped 3 bases and J dropped 1 base, with 6 bases sitting between them. The CDR3 sequence is CASSPAQNTEAFF. The CDR3 DNA reads TGTGCCAGCTCACCGGCCCAGAACACTGAAGCTTTCTTT.

The rearrangement links TRBV7-2 to TRBJ2-1, with TRBD2 as a possible D gene (7 bases). CDR3 size: 15 residues. V was trimmed by 6 bases and J by 12 bases, leaving 24 bases between them. In germline, CDR1 is SGHTA, CDR2 FQGNSA. The chain's CDR3 is CASRPQVGGGWVQFF. In DNA form, the CDR3 reads TGTGCCAGCAGACCCCAAGTAGGGGGAGGGTGGGTGCAGTTCTTC.

This chain links TRBV7-2 with TRBJ1-2; D is unclear. Deletions cut 4 bases from V and 5 bases from J, with 11 bases between. The V gene's germline CDR1 is SGHTA and CDR2 FQGNSA. The CDR3 runs 13 residues. CDR3 loop: CASSSPPGYGYTF. In nucleotides, the CDR3 is TGTGCCAGCAGCTCCCCCCCGGGATATGGCTACACCTTC.

The chain is built from TRBV11-2 and TRBJ2-7; D is perhaps TRBD1 (6 bases). Looked up from germline, CDR1 is SGHAT and CDR2 is FQNNGV. The CDR3 has 15 residues. Deletions cut 1 base from V and 2 bases from J, with 12 bases between. The CDR3 sequence: CASSLAQDSTYEQYF. CDR3 bases: TGTGCCAGCAGCTTAGCCCAGGACAGCACCTACGAGCAGTACTTC.

Only one count was recorded for this clone. The chain carries TRBV18 and TRBJ2-1; TRBD2 aligns across 8 bases. The CDR3 covers 14 residues. Germline assignment: CDR1 KGHSH and CDR2 LQKENI. V lost 2 bases and J lost 15; bases outside the gene matches: 12. CDR3 sequence: CASSPVLAEPKAFF. The CDR3 DNA reads as TGTGCCAGCTCACCAGTACTAGCGGAACCAAAGGCGTTCTTC.

V and J are TRBV21-1 and TRBJ2-7; the table assigns TRBD2, which was not confirmed against the DNA. TRBV21-1 is a listed pseudogene. The CDR3 totals 15 residues. DNA for the CDR3: TGTGCCAGCAGCAAACGGGGGTATGAAACCTACGAGCAGTACTTC. This gives the protein CASSKRGYETYEQYF.

This chain links TRBV10-3 with TRBJ1-3; TRBD1 agrees at 10 bases. V lost 5 bases to trimming and J lost 4 bases; unmatched junction nucleotides: 11. Germline lookup yields CDR1 ENHRY and CDR2 SYGVKD. This CDR3 is 17 amino acids long. CDR3 protein: CAISHSRDRGSGNTIYF. CDR3 in DNA: TGTGCCATCAGTCACTCCCGGGACAGGGGCTCCGGAAACACCATATATTTT.

The gene calls are TRBV4-2 and TRBJ2-3, with D uncertain. The germline CDR1 and CDR2 sequences are LGHNA and YNFKEQ. This CDR3 contains 14 residues. V was pared by 1 base and J by 2 bases, with 7 bases between. The CDR3 DNA reads TGTGCCAGCAGCCAAGTCCAGTCCACAGATACGCAGTATTTT. Protein: CASSQVQSTDTQYF.

This clone was detected a few times. The chain has TRBV5-1 and TRBJ2-5; the D gene is possibly TRBD2 (5 bases). Trimming removed 4 bases at V and 5 bases at J, with 21 bases between. The CDR3 extends over 16 amino acids. Germline assignment: CDR1 SGHRS and CDR2 YFSETQ. CDR3 sequence (DNA): TGCGCCAGCAGCCGATTTGGTGACTCCGGCGGGGAGACCCAGTACTTC. Translation gives CASSRFGDSGGETQYF.

The chain couples TRBV15 to TRBJ2-2, with a possible D match to TRBD2 (5 bases). Trimming shortened V by 0 bases and J by 2 bases, and 10 bases separated the two germline ends. The CDR3 loop spans 16 amino acids. CDR1 is LNHNV, CDR2 YYDKDF, per germline (reference sequence). The CDR3, as DNA: TGTGCCACCAGCAGAGAGAGGGCTACAAACACCGGGGAGCTGTTTTTT. Translation: CATSRERATNTGELFF.

The gene calls are TRBV14 and TRBJ1-2; 8 nucleotides match TRBD1. The germline gives CDR1 SGHDN, CDR2 FVKESK. J lost 5 bases, V lost 2 bases, and 4 bases had no gene match. CDR3 size: 14 residues. The CDR3 DNA is TGTGCCAGCAGCCAACGGACAGGGAAATATGGCTACACCTTC. Protein product: CASSQRTGKYGYTF. Based on the CDR3 plus reference TRBV14 and TRBJ1-2, the full variable domain is EAGVTQFPSHSVIEKGQTVTLRCDPISGHDNLYWYRRVMGKEIKFLLHFVKESKQDESGMPNNRFLAERTGGTYSTLKVQPAELEDSGVYFCASSQRTGKYGYTFGSGTRLTVV.

The chain employs TRBV4-3 and TRBJ1-5; 10 bases fit TRBD1. CDR1 LGHNA and CDR2 YSLEER come from the germline V gene. The V gene end was trimmed by 3 bases and the J gene end by 3 bases; junction bases not matched to a gene: 2. The CDR3 consists of 15 residues. As DNA, the CDR3 is TGCGCCAGCAGCCAGGGACAGGGGTCCAATCAGCCCCAGCATTTT. Translated: CASSQGQGSNQPQHF.

This chain connects TRBV2 to TRBJ1-3, with D unclear. V shed 3 bases and J shed 4 bases, with 4 bases lying between them. CDR1 SNHLY and CDR2 FYNNEI come from the germline V gene. There are 12 residues in the CDR3. For the CDR3, the DNA is TGTGCCAGCAGTGATCAGGGAAACACCATATATTTT. Encoded protein: CASSDQGNTIYF.

This clone has more than one count but fewer than ten. Here the CDR3 reads CASSLQGNQPQHF. The DNA of the CDR3 is TGTGCCAGCAGTCTGCAGGGAAACCAGCCCCAGCATTTT. The chain employs TRBV2 and TRBJ1-5; D might be TRBD1 (5 bases). The CDR3 extends over 13 amino acids. The V gene's germline CDR1 is SNHLY and CDR2 FYNNEI. V gave up 5 bases and J gave up 7 bases, with 12 bases separating them.

J is TRBJ1-5 and V is TRBV5-1, with D tentatively TRBD1 (6 bases). V was clipped by 1 base and J by 7 bases, with 15 bases between them. This CDR3 comprises 15 residues. CDR1 and CDR2 from the germline V gene are SGHRS and YFSETQ. The CDR3 DNA reads as TGCGCCAGCAGCTTGCTGGGACATCGGGACCAGCCCCAGCATTTT. Its protein is CASSLLGHRDQPQHF.